This T cell receptor (beta chain) appears in the sequencing data of a study of cytomegalovirus exposure and HLA in healthy donors. Study-level information: A subsequent analysis reported that the 120 or so validation repertoires were produced on the same platform that had also been used for the roughly 710 first-cohort repertoires. Findings and limits, study-wide: The study designated about 180 TCR beta chains cytomegalovirus-associated. One later analysis, an examination of the roughly 110 validation repertoires, found that first-cohort TCR clusters tended to co-occur in them.

Assay used: immunoSEQ multiplex PCR; TCRdb lists only in-frame clones, some missing. The sample includes under 75,000 clones, less than 96% seen only once; the top ten take 0.95% to 1.5%. Separation from the roughly 600-subject first cohort characterized the roughly 120-subject validation cohort, to which the donors belonged. This clone was observed a handful of times. The target antigen is unknown. Trimming took off 6 bases at V and 3 bases at J, with 12 bases between the two ends. In germline, CDR1 is KGHSH, CDR2 LQKENI. CDR3 length equals 13 residues. The sample comprised PBMCs. The origin of this receptor is a young woman in good health and CMV-seronegative. The chain couples TRBV18 to TRBJ2-7, with D hard to call. CDR3 coding DNA: TGTGCCAGCTCCGGCATTGGGCTCTACGAGCAGTACTTC. Its translation: CASSGIGLYEQYF. Full variable domain (remainder filled in from reference TRBV18 and TRBJ2-7): NAGVMQNPRHLVRRRGQEARLRCSPMKGHSHVYWYRQLPEEGLKFMVYLQKENIIDESGMPKERFSAEFPKEGPSILRIQQVVRGDSAAYFCASSGIGLYEQYFGPGTRLTVT.